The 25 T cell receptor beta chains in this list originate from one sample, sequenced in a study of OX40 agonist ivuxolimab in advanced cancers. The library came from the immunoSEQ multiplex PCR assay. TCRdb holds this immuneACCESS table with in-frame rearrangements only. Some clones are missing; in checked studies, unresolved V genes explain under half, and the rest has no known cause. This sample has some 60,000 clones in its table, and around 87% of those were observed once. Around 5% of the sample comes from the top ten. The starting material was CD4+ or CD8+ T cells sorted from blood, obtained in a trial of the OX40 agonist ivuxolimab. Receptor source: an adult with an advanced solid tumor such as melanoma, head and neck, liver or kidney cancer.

CDR3 nucleotide sequence: TGTGCCAGTAGTTTTGGGACGGGGGGTACGCAGTATTTT. This translates into CASSFGTGGTQYF. V usage is TRBV19 and J usage is TRBJ2-3, with 7 bases identical to TRBD2. This CDR3 has 13 amino acids. Germline-derived CDR1 and CDR2 are LNHDA and SQIVND (reference sequence). Unmatched junction bases numbered 7, after V lost 5 bases and J lost 8 bases.

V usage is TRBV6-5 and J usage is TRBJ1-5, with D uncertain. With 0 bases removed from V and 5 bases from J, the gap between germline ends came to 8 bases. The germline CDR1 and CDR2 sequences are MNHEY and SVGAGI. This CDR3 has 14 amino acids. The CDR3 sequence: CASSYSRRDQPQHF. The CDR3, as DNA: TGTGCCAGCAGTTACTCGAGAAGGGATCAGCCCCAGCATTTT.

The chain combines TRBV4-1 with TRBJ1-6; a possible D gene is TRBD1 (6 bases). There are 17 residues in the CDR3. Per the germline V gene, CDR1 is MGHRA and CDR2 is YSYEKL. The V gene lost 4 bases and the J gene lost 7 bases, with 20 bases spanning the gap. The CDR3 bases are TGCGCCAGCAGCCTGGGTAACAGGGCAGCTTCGAATTCACCCCTCCACTTT. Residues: CASSLGNRAASNSPLHF.

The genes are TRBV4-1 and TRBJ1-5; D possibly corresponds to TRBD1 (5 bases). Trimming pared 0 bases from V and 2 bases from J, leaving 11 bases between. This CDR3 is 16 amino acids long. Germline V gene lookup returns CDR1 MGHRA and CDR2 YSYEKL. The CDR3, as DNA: TGCGCCAGCAGCCAAGAATTCCAGGGCCGCAATCAGCCCCAGCATTTT. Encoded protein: CASSQEFQGRNQPQHF.

The CDR3 nucleotides read TGTGCCATCAGTGGTTTACAAGAGACCCAGTACTTC. Its translation: CAISGLQETQYF. The V call is TRBV10-3, the J call TRBJ2-5; D not resolved. Germline values: CDR1 ENHRY, CDR2 SYGVKD. Deletions cut 4 bases from V and 2 bases from J, with 5 bases between. The CDR3 is made up of 12 amino acids.

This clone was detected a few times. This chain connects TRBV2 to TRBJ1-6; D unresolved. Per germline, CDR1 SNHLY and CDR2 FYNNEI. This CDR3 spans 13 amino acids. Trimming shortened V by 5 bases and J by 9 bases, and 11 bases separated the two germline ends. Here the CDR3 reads CASSTREFSPLHF. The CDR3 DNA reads TGTGCCAGCAGTACCCGGGAATTTTCACCCCTCCACTTT.

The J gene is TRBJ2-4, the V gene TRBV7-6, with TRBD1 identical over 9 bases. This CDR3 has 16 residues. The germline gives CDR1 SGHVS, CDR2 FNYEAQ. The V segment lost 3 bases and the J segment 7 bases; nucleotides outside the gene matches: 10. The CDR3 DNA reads TGTGCCAGCAGCTTGGGTGCCGGGACAGGGATGAACATTCAGTACTTC. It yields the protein CASSLGAGTGMNIQYF.

The CDR3 loop is CASSLGLAQSDTQYF. In DNA form, the CDR3 reads TGCGCCAGCAGCTTGGGACTAGCCCAATCAGATACGCAGTATTTT. The chain is built from TRBV5-1 and TRBJ2-3; TRBD2 matches at 7 bases. Germline CDR1 and CDR2: SGHRS and YFSETQ. CDR3 size: 15 residues. The V segment lost 0 bases and the J segment 4 bases; nucleotides outside the gene matches: 5.

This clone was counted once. In DNA form, the CDR3 reads TGTGCCAGTAGCCTTTCCGGGACTCCATCCTACGAGCAGTACTTC. Translating gives CASSLSGTPSYEQYF. The J gene is TRBJ2-7, the V gene TRBV19; D might be TRBD2 (6 bases). This CDR3 contains 15 residues. CDR1 and CDR2 from the germline V gene are LNHDA and SQIVND (reference sequence). Deletions cut 6 bases from V and 1 base from J, with 16 bases between.

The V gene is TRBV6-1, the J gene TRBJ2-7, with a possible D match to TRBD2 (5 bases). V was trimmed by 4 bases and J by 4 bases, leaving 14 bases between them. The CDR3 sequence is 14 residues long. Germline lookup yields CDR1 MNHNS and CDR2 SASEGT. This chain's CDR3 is CASSGSIRGYEQYF. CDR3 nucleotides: TGTGCCAGCAGTGGATCGATCCGGGGTTACGAGCAGTACTTC.

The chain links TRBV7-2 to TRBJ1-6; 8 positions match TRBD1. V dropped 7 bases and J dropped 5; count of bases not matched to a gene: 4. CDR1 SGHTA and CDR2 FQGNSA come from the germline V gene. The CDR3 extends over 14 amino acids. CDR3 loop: CASKGQGNNSPLHF. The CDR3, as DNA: TGTGCCAGCAAAGGACAGGGCAATAATTCACCCCTCCACTTT.

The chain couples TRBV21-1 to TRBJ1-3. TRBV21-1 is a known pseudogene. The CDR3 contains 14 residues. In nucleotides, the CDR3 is TGTGCCAGCAGCAAACGCTTTCCCGGAAACACCATATATTTT. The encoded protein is CASSKRFPGNTIYF.

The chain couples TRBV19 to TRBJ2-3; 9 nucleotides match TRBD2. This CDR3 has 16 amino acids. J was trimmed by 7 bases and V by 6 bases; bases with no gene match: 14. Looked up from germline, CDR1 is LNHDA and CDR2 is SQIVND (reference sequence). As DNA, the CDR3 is TGTGCCAGTAGGCCCCCCTCTAGCGGGGCCCCGAATACGCAGTATTTT. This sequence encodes CASRPPSSGAPNTQYF.

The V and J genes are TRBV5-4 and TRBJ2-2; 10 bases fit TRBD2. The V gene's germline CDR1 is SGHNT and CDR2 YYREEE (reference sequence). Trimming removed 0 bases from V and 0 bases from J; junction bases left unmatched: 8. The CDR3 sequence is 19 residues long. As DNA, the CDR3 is TGTGCCAGCAGCTTGGGCGGGGCTAGCGGGAGTTCGAACACCGGGGAGCTGTTTTTT. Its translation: CASSLGGASGSSNTGELFF.

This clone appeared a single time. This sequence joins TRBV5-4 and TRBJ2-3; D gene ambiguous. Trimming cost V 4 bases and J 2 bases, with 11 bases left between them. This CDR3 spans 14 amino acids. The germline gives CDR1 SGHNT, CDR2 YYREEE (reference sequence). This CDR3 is CASSQAQVTDTQYF. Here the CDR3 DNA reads TGTGCCAGCAGCCAAGCACAAGTCACAGATACGCAGTATTTT.

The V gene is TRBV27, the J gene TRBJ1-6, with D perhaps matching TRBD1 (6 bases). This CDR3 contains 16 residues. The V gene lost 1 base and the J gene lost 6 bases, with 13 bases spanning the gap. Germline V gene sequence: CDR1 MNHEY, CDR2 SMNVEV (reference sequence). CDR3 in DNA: TGTGCCAGCAGTTTATACAGGGACGGGCGTAATTCACCCCTCCACTTT. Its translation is CASSLYRDGRNSPLHF.

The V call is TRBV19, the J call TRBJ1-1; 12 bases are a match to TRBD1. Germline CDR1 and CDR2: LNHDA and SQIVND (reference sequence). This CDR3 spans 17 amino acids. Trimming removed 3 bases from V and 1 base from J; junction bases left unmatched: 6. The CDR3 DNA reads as TGTGCCAGTAGTATTGGGACAGGGGGCTGGAAGAACACTGAAGCTTTCTTT. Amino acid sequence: CASSIGTGGWKNTEAFF.

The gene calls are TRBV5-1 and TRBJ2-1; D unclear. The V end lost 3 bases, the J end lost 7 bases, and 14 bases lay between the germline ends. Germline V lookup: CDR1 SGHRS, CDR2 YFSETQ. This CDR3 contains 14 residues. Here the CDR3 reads CASSSSPTRNEQFF. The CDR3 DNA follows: TGCGCCAGCAGCTCTTCTCCAACGAGAAATGAGCAGTTCTTC.

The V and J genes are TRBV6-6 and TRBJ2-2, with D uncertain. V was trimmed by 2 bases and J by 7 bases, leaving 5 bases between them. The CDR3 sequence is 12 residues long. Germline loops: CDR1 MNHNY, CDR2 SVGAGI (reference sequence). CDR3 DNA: TGTGCCAGCAGTTACCTAGGCGGGGAGCTGTTTTTT. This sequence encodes CASSYLGGELFF.

The CDR3 protein is CASSQDPVGQGGMGNTEAFF. Written as DNA, the CDR3 is TGCGCCAGCAGCCAAGATCCCGTCGGGCAGGGAGGAATGGGGAACACTGAAGCTTTCTTT. This chain joins TRBV4-3 and TRBJ1-1, with D tentatively TRBD1 (5 bases). The V end was cut by 0 bases, the J end by 1 base, with 24 bases between. The germline V gene has CDR1 LGHNA and CDR2 YSLEER. The CDR3 runs to 20 residues.

As DNA, the CDR3 is TGTGCCAGCAGCCTCTTGGGCACTGAAGCTTTCTTT. This sequence encodes CASSLLGTEAFF. The rearrangement uses TRBV11-2 and TRBJ1-1; D gene ambiguous. The CDR3 loop spans 12 amino acids. With 5 bases removed from V and 4 bases from J, the gap between germline ends came to 8 bases. CDR1 is SGHAT, CDR2 FQNNGV, per germline.

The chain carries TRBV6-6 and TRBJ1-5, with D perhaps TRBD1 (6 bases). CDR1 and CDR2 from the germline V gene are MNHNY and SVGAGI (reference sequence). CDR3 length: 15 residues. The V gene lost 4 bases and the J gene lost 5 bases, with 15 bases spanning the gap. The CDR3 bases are TGTGCCAGCAGTTTGTCAGGGGCTTGGCATCAGCCCCAGCATTTT. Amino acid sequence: CASSLSGAWHQPQHF.

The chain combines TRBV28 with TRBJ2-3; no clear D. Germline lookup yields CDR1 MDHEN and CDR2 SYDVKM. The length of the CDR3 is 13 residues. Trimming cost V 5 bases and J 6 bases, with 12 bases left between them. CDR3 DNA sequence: TGTGCCAGCAGTCTCCCGTCTAGGGATACGCAGTATTTT. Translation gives CASSLPSRDTQYF.

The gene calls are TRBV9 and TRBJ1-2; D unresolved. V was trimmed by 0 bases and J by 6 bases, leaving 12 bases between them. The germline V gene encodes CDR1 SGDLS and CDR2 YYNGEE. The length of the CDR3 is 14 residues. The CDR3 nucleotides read TGTGCCAGCAGCGTAGCTCCAACTGGGGATGGCTACACCTTC. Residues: CASSVAPTGDGYTF.

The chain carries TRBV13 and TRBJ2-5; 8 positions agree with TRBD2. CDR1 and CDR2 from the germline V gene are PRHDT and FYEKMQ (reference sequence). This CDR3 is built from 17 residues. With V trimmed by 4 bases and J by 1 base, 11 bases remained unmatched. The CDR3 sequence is CASSYRLALHFQETQYF. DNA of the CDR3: TGTGCCAGCAGCTATCGACTAGCGCTACATTTCCAAGAGACCCAGTACTTC.